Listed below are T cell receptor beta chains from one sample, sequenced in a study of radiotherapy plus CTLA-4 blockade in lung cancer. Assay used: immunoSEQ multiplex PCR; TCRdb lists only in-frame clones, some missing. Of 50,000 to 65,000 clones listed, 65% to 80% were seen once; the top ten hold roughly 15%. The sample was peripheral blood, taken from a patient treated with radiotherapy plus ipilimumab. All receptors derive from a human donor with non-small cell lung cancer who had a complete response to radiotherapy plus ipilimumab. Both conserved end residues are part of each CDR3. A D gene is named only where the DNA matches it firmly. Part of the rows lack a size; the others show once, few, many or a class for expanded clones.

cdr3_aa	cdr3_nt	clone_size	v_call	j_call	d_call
CASSDGDRRTGYTF	TGTGCCAGCAGTGACGGGGACAGGCGGACTGGCTACACCTTC	.	TRBV6-6	TRBJ1-2	TRBD1
CASSHQPGHPSTDTQYF	TGTGCCAGCAGCCACCAACCGGGACACCCTAGCACAGATACGCAGTATTTT	.	TRBV14	TRBJ2-3	.
CASSLAGRGFNQPQHF	TGTGCCAGCAGCTTAGCGGGCAGGGGCTTCAATCAGCCCCAGCATTTT	.	TRBV7-2	TRBJ1-5	.
CASSTRTGGTEAFF	TGTGCCAGCAGTACCCGGACAGGTGGCACTGAAGCTTTCTTT	once	TRBV7-9	TRBJ1-1	TRBD1
CASGLDRGITNEQFF	TGTGCTAGTGGTTTGGACAGGGGAATTACCAATGAGCAGTTCTTC	.	TRBV12-5	TRBJ2-1	TRBD1
CASSPLPGTGGFNYGYTF	TGTGCCAGTAGCCCGTTACCCGGGACAGGGGGGTTTAACTATGGCTACACCTTC	once	TRBV19	TRBJ1-2	TRBD1
CASSRDLPGTIYF	TGCGCCAGCAGTCGCGACCTCCCAGGCACCATATATTTT	.	TRBV10-1	TRBJ1-3	.
CASRPQGSGANVLTF	TGTGCCAGCAGGCCTCAGGGATCCGGGGCCAACGTCCTGACTTTC	once	TRBV6-5	TRBJ2-6	.
CSVEVRGGYTF	TGCAGCGTTGAAGTGCGGGGCGGCTACACCTTC	.	TRBV29-1	TRBJ1-2	.
CAWTGQYAYEQYF	TGTGCCTGGACCGGACAGTATGCCTACGAGCAGTACTTC	.	TRBV30	TRBJ2-7	.
CASRTHQGENQPQHF	TGTGCCAGCAGAACCCACCAGGGGGAGAATCAGCCCCAGCATTTT	.	TRBV27	TRBJ1-5	TRBD1
CASSQDPGRGGADTQYF	TGCGCCAGCAGCCAAGATCCCGGGCGGGGGGGGGCAGATACGCAGTATTTT	.	TRBV4-3	TRBJ2-3	TRBD2
CASSQYSTGSGSNQPQHF	TGTGCCAGTAGCCAATATTCTACCGGGTCGGGTAGCAATCAGCCCCAGCATTTT	.	TRBV19	TRBJ1-5	.
CASSPWGSPGEPQHF	TGTGCCAGCAGCCCCTGGGGATCTCCGGGAGAGCCCCAGCATTTT	.	TRBV7-8	TRBJ1-5	.
CASSPPTGSAGQPQHF	TGTGCCAGCAGTCCGCCTACAGGGAGCGCTGGTCAGCCCCAGCATTTT	.	TRBV28	TRBJ1-5	.
CASSTDGTGRGNTIYF	TGTGCCAGCAGTACCGATGGGACAGGGAGGGGAAACACCATATATTTT	.	TRBV27	TRBJ1-3	TRBD1
CASSQLGGWNTEAFF	TGTGCCAGCAGCCAGCTTGGGGGCTGGAACACTGAAGCTTTCTTT	.	TRBV6-5	TRBJ1-1	.
CASSITQGAGGGSPLHF	TGTGCCAGCAGTATAACACAGGGGGCGGGTGGAGGATCACCCCTCCACTTT	.	TRBV27	TRBJ1-6	TRBD1
CASSGTGTHLANSPLHF	TGTGCCAGCAGCGGGACCGGGACACACTTGGCTAATTCACCCCTCCACTTT	.	TRBV7-2	TRBJ1-6	.
CASSPYLRAGTDTQYF	TGTGCCAGCAGCCCGTACCTAAGGGCAGGGACAGATACGCAGTATTTT	.	TRBV7-2	TRBJ2-3	.
CASSRSNYGYTF	TGTGCCAGCAGCCGGAGTAACTATGGCTACACCTTC	.	TRBV6-6	TRBJ1-2	.
CASSLGLWKDRYAYEKLFF	TGTGCCAGCAGCTTAGGGCTTTGGAAAGACAGATACGCTTATGAAAAACTGTTTTTT	.	TRBV7-9	TRBJ1-4	.
CASSPGIEQYF	TGCGCCAGCAGTCCAGGGATCGAGCAGTACTTC	.	TRBV10-1	TRBJ2-7	.
CASSLLGDTEAFF	TGCGCCAGCAGCCTCCTTGGAGACACTGAAGCTTTCTTT	.	TRBV5-1	TRBJ1-1	.
CASSYPGTGRVEQFF	TGTGCCAGCAGTTACCCCGGGACAGGGCGGGTTGAGCAGTTCTTC	.	TRBV27	TRBJ2-1	TRBD1
CASSVGTSGRGFF	TGTGCCAGCAGCGTTGGGACTAGCGGACGGGGGTTCTTC	.	TRBV7-9	TRBJ2-1	TRBD2
CASSPRDSANTGELFF	TGTGCCAGCAGCCCGAGGGACAGCGCCAACACCGGGGAGCTGTTTTTT	once	TRBV7-6	TRBJ2-2	TRBD1
CAISEPDRGTEAFF	TGTGCCATCAGTGAGCCGGACAGGGGCACTGAAGCTTTCTTT	.	TRBV10-3	TRBJ1-1	TRBD1
CATSRDRRVSIDTQYF	TGTGCCACCAGCAGAGATAGGAGGGTATCGATAGATACGCAGTATTTT	.	TRBV15	TRBJ2-3	.
CASGRSSGNTIYF	TGTGCTAGTGGTCGGAGCTCTGGAAACACCATATATTTT	few	TRBV12-5	TRBJ1-3	.
CAAPGGGDVNEKLFF	TGTGCCGCCCCCGGAGGGGGGGACGTTAATGAAAAACTGTTTTTT	.	TRBV27	TRBJ1-4	.
CSVAGGRLRNTEAFF	TGCAGCGTTGCGGGGGGGAGATTGAGGAACACTGAAGCTTTCTTT	.	TRBV29-1	TRBJ1-1	.
CASSRGNTGELFF	TGTGCCAGCAGTCGAGGGAACACCGGGGAGCTGTTTTTT	.	TRBV6-5	TRBJ2-2	.
CASSETGTTYGYTF	TGTGCCAGCAGTGAGACCGGGACAACTTATGGCTACACCTTC	.	TRBV2	TRBJ1-2	.
CASSHDRGRTEAFF	TGTGCCAGCAGCCACGACAGGGGCAGGACTGAAGCTTTCTTT	few	TRBV6-6	TRBJ1-1	TRBD1
CASSATTDGYYGYTF	TGTGCCAGCAGTGCGACAACAGACGGATACTATGGCTACACCTTC	few	TRBV6-4	TRBJ1-2	.
CASSPTGQGDGYTF	TGTGCCAGCAGCCCGACGGGACAGGGGGACGGCTACACCTTC	.	TRBV5-4	TRBJ1-2	TRBD1
CASRGGAPYEQYF	TGTGCCTCACGGGGGGGGGCTCCCTACGAGCAGTACTTC	.	TRBV18	TRBJ2-7	TRBD2
CASSVAQGDYGYTF	TGTGCCAGCAGCGTAGCCCAGGGGGACTATGGCTACACCTTC	once	TRBV9	TRBJ1-2	TRBD1
CASNGGSRYNEQFF	TGTGCCAGCAACGGGGGGAGTAGATACAATGAGCAGTTCTTC	.	TRBV19	TRBJ2-1	TRBD2
CASSGQGPSSYNEQFF	TGCGCCAGCAGCGGACAGGGACCCAGCTCCTACAATGAGCAGTTCTTC	.	TRBV5-1	TRBJ2-1	TRBD1
CASSLQGAKSYEQYF	TGCGCCAGCAGCTTGCAGGGGGCGAAATCCTACGAGCAGTACTTC	.	TRBV5-1	TRBJ2-7	TRBD1
CASSQTGGDGYTF	TGCGCCAGCAGCCAGACAGGGGGCGATGGCTACACCTTC	.	TRBV5-1	TRBJ1-2	TRBD1
CASSLDDRVLQPQHF	TGTGCCAGCAGCTTAGATGACAGAGTTTTGCAGCCCCAGCATTTT	.	TRBV7-2	TRBJ1-5	.
CASRTGDRSGNTIYF	TGCGCCAGCAGGACAGGGGATCGGTCTGGAAACACCATATATTTT	.	TRBV5-1	TRBJ1-3	TRBD1
CASGTDRGRDTEAFF	TGTGCCAGCGGAACCGACAGGGGTCGGGACACTGAAGCTTTCTTT	.	TRBV27	TRBJ1-1	TRBD1
CASRISSGNNEQFF	TGTGCCAGTAGAATATCCAGCGGGAACAATGAGCAGTTCTTC	.	TRBV19	TRBJ2-1	TRBD2
CAGLTGRMNTEAFF	TGTGCCGGACTGACAGGGCGGATGAACACTGAAGCTTTCTTT	.	TRBV2	TRBJ1-1	TRBD1
CASSVGPGRASGDGNTIYF	TGTGCCAGCAGCGTAGGTCCGGGGAGGGCTTCAGGAGATGGAAACACCATATATTTT	.	TRBV9	TRBJ1-3	.
CASSLAGWDSYNEQFF	TGCGCCAGCAGCTTGGCCGGGTGGGACAGCTACAATGAGCAGTTCTTC	.	TRBV5-1	TRBJ2-1	TRBD1
CASSLETTGSSGNTIYF	TGTGCCAGCAGCTTAGAGACGACAGGAAGCTCTGGAAACACCATATATTTT	.	TRBV7-6	TRBJ1-3	.
CASSLDSVGRQPQHF	TGTGCCAGCAGCCTAGACAGCGTTGGAAGGCAGCCCCAGCATTTT	.	TRBV28	TRBJ1-5	.
CASSPDRGNEKLFF	TGCGCCAGCAGCCCTGACAGGGGAAATGAAAAACTGTTTTTT	.	TRBV5-1	TRBJ1-4	TRBD1
CASSPQGTNTEAFF	TGTGCCAGCAGCCCCCAGGGAACGAACACTGAAGCTTTCTTT	.	TRBV7-2	TRBJ1-1	.
CASSSQGNYGYTF	TGCGCCAGCAGCTCACAGGGTAACTATGGCTACACCTTC	.	TRBV5-1	TRBJ1-2	.
CASSFAGTGELFF	TGTGCCAGCAGTTTTGCCGGGACCGGGGAGCTGTTTTTT	.	TRBV27	TRBJ2-2	.
CASSPPDGKESYTF	TGTGCCAGCAGCCCGCCGGACGGGAAGGAAAGCTACACCTTC	.	TRBV7-6	TRBJ1-2	.
CASSTGMSNQPQHF	TGTGCCAGCAGCACAGGGATGAGCAATCAGCCCCAGCATTTT	.	TRBV2	TRBJ1-5	.
CASRYSGFPGTGGYTF	TGTGCCAGCAGGTACTCCGGGTTTCCCGGGACTGGTGGCTACACCTTC	.	TRBV27	TRBJ1-2	.
CASSSDSLLNEKLFF	TGTGCCAGCAGCTCCGACAGCTTACTTAATGAAAAACTGTTTTTT	once	TRBV7-2	TRBJ1-4	.